Reported below is one TCR beta chain. One Seattle source followed patients from active infection through their disease course. This sample is drawn from a study of blood T cell repertoires in COVID-19. Study-level background: The study drew acute and convalescent COVID-19 samples from the United States, Italy and Spain. T cells, B-cell-depleted T cells, or PBMCs supplied cDNA or gDNA.

Study processing details: From reference gene primer amplification, estimates of nucleated cell counts were derived. Only in-frame clones appear in the TCRdb table, and some are missing; sequencing was by immunoSEQ multiplex PCR. V and J calls and clone size follow that table, whereas D and trimming were derived from the DNA. The sample yields around 160,000 clones, 85% to 90% seen once. V lost 4 bases and J 7 bases, leaving 8 bases between the germline ends. The CDR3 sequence is 13 residues long. Looked up from germline, CDR1 is LNHNV and CDR2 is YYDKDF (reference sequence). The TCR was taken from a man aged 18 to 30 with COVID-19, enrolled during active disease. This chain uses TRBV15 with TRBJ1-6; D remains ambiguous. The source material was peripheral blood. CDR3 DNA: TGTGCCACCAGCACTAGAATGAATTCACCCCTCCACTTT. It encodes CATSTRMNSPLHF.